This passage covers 13 T cell receptor beta chains from one sample sequenced in a study of cytomegalovirus exposure and HLA in healthy donors. Both 60 Vbeta primers and 13 Jbeta primers went into the PCR. Only in-frame clones appear in the TCRdb table, and some are missing; sequencing was by immunoSEQ multiplex PCR. The sample gives roughly 180,000 clones, approximately 9.5% of which show up once; 1% to 1.5% is in the top ten. Sequencing used PBMCs. These receptors were taken from a woman aged 25 to 45 in good health and CMV-seropositive.

V usage is TRBV9 and J usage is TRBJ2-3, with a tentative D call TRBD1 (6 bases). The CDR3 has 15 amino acids. Germline CDR1 reads SGDLS; CDR2 reads YYNGEE. V was trimmed by 1 base and J by 4 bases, leaving 13 bases between them. The CDR3 region has the DNA TGTGCCAGCAGCGTAAGTACAGGGCCAGCAGATACGCAGTATTTT. This encodes CASSVSTGPADTQYF. The variable domain in full, completed from reference TRBV9 and TRBJ2-3, reads DSGVTQTPKHLITATGQRVTLRCSPRSGDLSVYWYQQSLDQGLQFLIQYYNGEERAKGNILERFSAQQFPDLHSELNLSSLELGDSALYFCASSVSTGPADTQYFGPGTRLTVL.

This clone has only a few counts. The V call is TRBV4-1, the J call TRBJ2-5; 9 nucleotides agree with TRBD1. The CDR3 has 17 amino acids. The V gene's germline CDR1 is MGHRA and CDR2 YSYEKL. V shed 4 bases, J shed 3 bases, and the junction held 12 bases outside the gene matches. CDR3 coding DNA: TGCGCCAGCAGCCCCCAGTGGGGGACAGGGACGAAAGAGACCCAGTACTTC. Translating it yields CASSPQWGTGTKETQYF.

The CDR3 here is CASSDVRETEAFF. CDR3 coding DNA: TGCGCCAGCAGTGACGTAAGGGAGACTGAAGCTTTCTTT. The chain employs TRBV10-1 and TRBJ1-1; D uncertain. Trimming took 3 bases from V and 5 from J, leaving 10 bases between them. Germline V gene sequence: CDR1 WNHNN, CDR2 SYGVQD (reference sequence). CDR3 length: 13 amino acids.

The gene calls are TRBV19 and TRBJ2-1; 14 bases line up with TRBD2. The CDR3 sequence is 18 residues long. The germline V gene has CDR1 LNHDA and CDR2 SQIVND (reference sequence). J was trimmed by 5 bases and V by 6 bases; bases with no gene match: 12. CDR3 protein: CASSRHPGLAGDDNEQFF. The CDR3 region has the DNA TGTGCCAGTAGCAGACACCCGGGACTAGCGGGAGACGACAATGAGCAGTTCTTC. Looking up the rest from reference TRBV19 and TRBJ2-1 gives the full variable domain: DGGITQSPKYLFRKEGQNVTLSCEQNLNHDAMYWYRQDPGQGLRLIYYSQIVNDFQKGDIAEGYSVSREKKESFPLTVTSAQKNPTAFYLCASSRHPGLAGDDNEQFFGPGTRLTVL.

The V gene is TRBV7-9, the J gene TRBJ2-3, with 11 bases aligning to TRBD2. The CDR3 runs 16 residues. The V segment lost 5 bases and the J segment 6 bases; nucleotides outside the gene matches: 10. Germline V CDR1 and CDR2: SEHNR, FQNEAQ (reference sequence). Written as DNA, the CDR3 is TGTGCCAGCAGCCCCGTTAGCGGGAGGGAGATGGATACGCAGTATTTT. Amino acid sequence: CASSPVSGREMDTQYF.

A few counts support this clone. The genes are TRBV29-1 and TRBJ1-2; tentatively, D is TRBD1 (5 bases). V shed 0 bases and J shed 4 bases, with 15 bases lying between them. CDR1 and CDR2 from the germline V gene are SQVTM and ANQGSEA. CDR3 size: 15 residues. CDR3 DNA sequence: TGCAGCGTTGAAGAAAAGGGGATATTTCCCTATGGCTACACCTTC. Its translation: CSVEEKGIFPYGYTF.

Written as DNA, the CDR3 is TGTGCCATCAGTGAGTCACTAGCGGGAGGGCACGAGCAGTACTTC. Encoded protein: CAISESLAGGHEQYF. V usage is TRBV10-3 and J usage is TRBJ2-7; 13 bases are a match to TRBD2. The CDR3 contains 15 residues. The germline V gene has CDR1 ENHRY and CDR2 SYGVKD. The junction had 1 base not matched to a gene; V was cut back by 0 bases and J by 5 bases.

This chain joins TRBV6-1 and TRBJ1-1; no firm D call. Trimming removed 6 bases from V and 1 base from J, with 12 bases in between. This CDR3 is 14 amino acids long. Germline-derived CDR1 and CDR2 are MNHNS and SASEGT. CDR3 DNA sequence: TGTGCCAGCAGCCCGGGTCCCCAGAACACTGAAGCTTTCTTT. This codes for CASSPGPQNTEAFF.

There are a few counts of this clone. V is TRBV7-3 and J is TRBJ2-2, with a possible D match to TRBD1 (5 bases). Germline CDR1 and CDR2: SGHTA and FQGTGA. This CDR3 has 16 residues. V lost 5 bases and J 1 base, leaving 14 bases between the germline ends. The CDR3 DNA sequence: TGTGCCAGCAGCCCGACACAGGCCATGAACACCGGGGAGCTGTTTTTT. This sequence encodes CASSPTQAMNTGELFF.

This clone was seen more than once but under ten times. J is TRBJ2-3 and V is TRBV6-1, with 13 positions matching TRBD2. Germline-derived CDR1 and CDR2 are MNHNS and SASEGT. Germline trimming cut 8 bases from V and 2 bases from J; bases unmatched to any gene: 19. The CDR3 has 20 residues. The CDR3 protein is CASCGGGGLAGALSTDTQYF. DNA of the CDR3: TGTGCCAGCTGTGGGGGGGGAGGACTAGCGGGAGCCCTATCCACAGATACGCAGTATTTT.

This clone was counted a few times. In the same sample, other DNA sequences code for this CDR3. The V gene is TRBV9, the J gene TRBJ2-3, with no clear D. The V and J ends lost 0 bases and 5 bases respectively, with 4 bases between them. The CDR3 is 12 amino acids. CDR1 is SGDLS and CDR2 is YYNGEE in the germline V gene. The CDR3 is CASSVALDTQYF. CDR3 DNA sequence: TGTGCCAGCAGCGTAGCTTTAGATACGCAGTATTTT.

The CDR3 spells CASSEAGVAGPNEQFF. CDR3 DNA: TGTGCCAGCAGTGAAGCGGGGGTAGCGGGGCCTAATGAGCAGTTCTTC. The V call is TRBV2, the J call TRBJ2-1, with TRBD2 matching over 8 bases. After removal of 0 bases from V and 7 bases from J, the junction contained 8 bases not matched to a gene. Per germline, CDR1 SNHLY and CDR2 FYNNEI. This CDR3 region has 16 residues.

In its sample, this clone was seen a few times. This chain links TRBV6-5 with TRBJ1-3; no definite D call. This CDR3 is 15 amino acids long. Germline loops: CDR1 MNHEY, CDR2 SVGAGI. V was cut by 1 base and J by 1 base, with 8 bases left in between. Written as DNA, the CDR3 is TGTGCCAGCAGTTACTATCCGGGATCTGGAAACACCATATATTTT. Residues: CASSYYPGSGNTIYF.